The clone carrying this T cell receptor beta chain has at least ten counts. This CDR3 is 15 amino acids long. Unmatched junction bases numbered 6, after V lost 1 base and J lost 4 bases. Germline V gene data show CDR1 as SGHTA and CDR2 as FQGNSA. This sample is part of a study of neurological immune-mediated disorders. The cDNA came from 5'RACE with 10-nucleotide random UMIs. TCRdb ran MiXCR on the 5' RACE reads and lists one entry per CDR3 protein. The sample lists some 28,000 distinct CDR3 sequences; 12% were seen once. The chain joins TRBV7-2 to TRBJ2-7; 8 nucleotides line up with TRBD2. This TCR was recovered from a man aged 60 to 75 in good health. What was sequenced was PBMCs. The CDR3 region has the DNA TGTGCCAGCAGCTTAGTCGGGGGGGGGGATTACGAGCAGTACTTC. Encoded protein: CASSLVGGGDYEQYF.